This TCR beta chain was captured by sequencing in a study of blood T cell repertoires in COVID-19. On the study more broadly: T cells, B-cell-depleted T cells, or PBMCs provided the cDNA or gDNA that served as material.

Recovered status in Cohort 3 required two negative PCRs, clearance, or symptom resolution. Germline CDR1 is MNHEY and CDR2 is SVGAGI. CDR3 length: 15 residues. V was clipped by 2 bases and J by 8 bases, with 15 bases between them. As processed by the authors: Reference gene primers were amplified, and this amplification served to estimate nucleated cell counts. Only in-frame clones appear in the TCRdb table, and some are missing; sequencing was by immunoSEQ multiplex PCR. That table gives V, J and clone size, and the DNA gave D and trimming. This repertoire shows approximately 200,000 clones, about 80% found once; its top ten account for 1.8%.

The gene calls are TRBV6-5 and TRBJ1-4; TRBD1 is a possible D gene (5 bases). The sample taken for sequencing was PBMCs or T cells enriched from blood (not recorded which). The origin of this receptor is a man aged 55 to 70 who had recovered from COVID-19. The CDR3 DNA reads as TGTGCCAGCAGTTACCTGCTCTGGGGGGAGGAAAAACTGTTTTTT. Translation: CASSYLLWGEEKLFF.